This entry describes one TCR beta chain. The sample comes from a study of T-cell memory formation after mild COVID-19. TCRdb fed the 5' RACE reads into MiXCR, producing one record per CDR3 protein. The data hold 100,000 to 150,000 distinct CDR3 sequences, with about a sixth observed a single time. Germline V CDR1 and CDR2: SGDLS, YYNGEE. This CDR3 is built from 14 residues. V was clipped by 6 bases and J by 4 bases, with 13 bases between them. This receptor was identified in a young man who had mild COVID-19 (a few samples of this study predate the infection). Cell type and time point are not known. The sequenced material came from PBMCs or a T cell subset sorted from them (not recorded which). This chain uses TRBV9 with TRBJ2-2; D perhaps matches TRBD2 (5 bases). CDR3 residues: CASKYGESTGELFF. The CDR3 DNA sequence: TGTGCCAGCAAGTACGGGGAGAGCACCGGGGAGCTGTTTTTT. The entire variable domain, with the rest obtained from reference TRBV9 and TRBJ2-2, is as follows: DSGVTQTPKHLITATGQRVTLRCSPRSGDLSVYWYQQSLDQGLQFLIQYYNGEERAKGNILERFSAQQFPDLHSELNLSSLELGDSALYFCASKYGESTGELFFGEGSRLTVL.